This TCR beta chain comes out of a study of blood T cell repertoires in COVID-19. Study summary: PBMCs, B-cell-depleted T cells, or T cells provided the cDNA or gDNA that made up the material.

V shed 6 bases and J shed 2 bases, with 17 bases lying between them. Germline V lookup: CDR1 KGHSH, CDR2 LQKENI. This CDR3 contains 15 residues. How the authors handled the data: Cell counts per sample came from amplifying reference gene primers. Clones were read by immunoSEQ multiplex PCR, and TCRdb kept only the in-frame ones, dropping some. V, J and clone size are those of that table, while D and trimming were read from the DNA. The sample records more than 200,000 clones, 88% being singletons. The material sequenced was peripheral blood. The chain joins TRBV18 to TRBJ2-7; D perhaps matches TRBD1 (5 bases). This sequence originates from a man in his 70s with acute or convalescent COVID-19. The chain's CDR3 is CASSYGQSGTYEQYF. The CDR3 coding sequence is TGTGCCAGCTCCTACGGACAATCCGGAACCTACGAGCAGTACTTC.